This T cell receptor (beta chain) appears in the sequencing data of a study of cytomegalovirus exposure and HLA in healthy donors. Study summary: The roughly 110 validation repertoires were reported in a later analysis to have been generated on the same platform as the roughly 700 first-cohort repertoires.

Assay: immunoSEQ multiplex PCR; the TCRdb copy retains only in-frame clones and omits some. The data contain 150,000 to 170,000 clones, about 86% of them singletons. The donors formed part of the approximately 120-subject validation cohort, distinct from the roughly 700-subject first cohort. CDR3 length equals 14 residues. V shed 4 bases, J shed 4 bases, and the junction held 3 bases outside the gene matches. The germline V gene encodes CDR1 MGHDK and CDR2 SYGVNS. This chain links TRBV25-1 with TRBJ1-1, with 10 positions matching TRBD1. The sample taken for sequencing was PBMCs. This TCR was sampled from a human donor in good health. The DNA of the CDR3 is TGTGCCAGCAGTGGGGGGACAGGGGCCACTGAAGCTTTCTTT. Its translation is CASSGGTGATEAFF.